The entry below describes one T cell receptor beta chain. The antigen remains undetermined. In the authors' workflow: Putative leukemic clones, around 60 in all, each exceeded 5% of the repertoire. Method: immunoSEQ multiplex PCR; TCRdb's copy keeps in-frame clones and lacks some. Clonal size and the V and J genes are those of that table, whereas D and trimming came from the DNA. The sample lists 950 to 1,500 clones; roughly 80% were seen once. The data originate from a study of STAT5B mutations in CD4+ large granular lymphocyte leukemia. General study findings and limits: TRBV06-family usage was enriched in top patient clones (8/27) versus controls (2/35). CD4-sorted patient repertoires seemed more clonal than healthy CD4+ repertoires.

The CDR3 loop spans 13 amino acids. Germline V gene data show CDR1 as MNHEY and CDR2 as SVGAGI. V lost 6 bases and J 5 bases, leaving 13 bases between the germline ends. This sequence originates from a man in his sixties or seventies with CD4+ T-cell large granular lymphocyte leukemia. Sequencing used PBMCs. The chain links TRBV6-5 to TRBJ1-1, with a tentative D call TRBD1 (5 bases). This CDR3 is CASSLEGSTEAFF. The CDR3 DNA follows: TGTGCCAGCAGCCTAGAGGGGAGTACTGAAGCTTTCTTT.